Listed here are 26 T cell receptor beta chains from one sample, sequenced in a study of blood T cells in healthy people across ages. Sample-barcoded 5' priming and a J-beta primer mix drove a second PCR of roughly 6 to 12 cycles. TCRdb re-called the 5' RACE reads with MiXCR, one entry per CDR3 protein. The sample carries roughly 680,000 distinct CDR3 sequences, around 21% recorded once. Sequenced sample: blood. All receptors derive from a man in his sixties or seventies in good health.

This clonotype was detected ten times or more. V usage is TRBV20-1 and J usage is TRBJ2-5; D may be TRBD2 (5 bases). Germline assignment: CDR1 DFQATT and CDR2 SNEGSKA (reference sequence). V lost 3 bases and J 4 bases, leaving 18 bases between the germline ends. This CDR3 has 15 residues. DNA for the CDR3: TGCAGTGCTAGGGCTCACGGAGGAATGGGAGAGACCCAGTACTTC. Translated, it gives CSARAHGGMGETQYF.

The V gene is TRBV20-1, the J gene TRBJ2-1, with 8 bases aligning to TRBD2. Germline-derived CDR1 and CDR2 are DFQATT and SNEGSKA (reference sequence). This CDR3 has 14 residues. Germline trimming cut 7 bases from V and 1 base from J; bases unmatched to any gene: 6. CDR3 loop: CSGISGGSYNEQFF. As DNA, the CDR3 is TGCAGTGGTATATCGGGGGGGTCCTACAATGAGCAGTTCTTC.

This clonotype was observed a handful of times. V usage is TRBV25-1 and J usage is TRBJ2-5, with 8 bases fitting TRBD1. The germline V gene has CDR1 MGHDK and CDR2 SYGVNS. With 2 bases clipped from V and 2 bases from J, the junction kept 4 bases outside the gene matches. This CDR3 is 15 amino acids long. The CDR3 DNA sequence: TGTGCCAGCAGTGAAGAACGGACAGGGCAAGAGACCCAGTACTTC. Translation gives CASSEERTGQETQYF.

The V gene is TRBV7-9, the J gene TRBJ2-5, with TRBD2 identical over 9 bases. The end of the DNA fits TRBJ2-1 better, so the J call may be wrong. The CDR3 has 15 residues. Germline V gene lookup returns CDR1 SEHNR and CDR2 FQNEAQ (reference sequence). CDR3 DNA: TGTGCCAGCAGCTTAGAGGGCGGGAGGGCCCATGAGCAGTTCTTC. Translated, it gives CASSLEGGRAHEQFF.

The CDR3 here is CASSLNGRARNEQFF. The CDR3 coding sequence is TGTGCCAGCAGCTTAAACGGGAGGGCCCGGAATGAGCAGTTCTTC. The J gene is TRBJ2-1, the V gene TRBV11-2; 8 positions agree with TRBD2. J lost 7 bases, V lost 2 bases, and 7 bases had no gene match. This CDR3 is built from 15 residues. The germline gives CDR1 SGHAT, CDR2 FQNNGV.

This clonotype occurred a few times. The chain uses TRBV7-9 and TRBJ2-1; D call uncertain. The CDR3 sequence is 14 residues long. CDR1 SEHNR and CDR2 FQNEAQ come from the germline V gene (reference sequence). Between the trimmed V and J ends, which lost 6 bases and 4 bases, there was a span of 13 bases. Written as DNA, the CDR3 is TGTGCCAGCAGTCCACAACAAATATACAATGAGCAGTTCTTC. Translating it yields CASSPQQIYNEQFF.

This clonotype was picked up a small number of times. The gene calls are TRBV20-1 and TRBJ2-7; 7 nucleotides match TRBD2. Germline V gene sequence: CDR1 DFQATT, CDR2 SNEGSKA (reference sequence). The CDR3 consists of 12 residues. The J segment lost 6 bases and the V segment lost 8 bases, leaving 10 bases of the junction unmatched. DNA for the CDR3: TGCAGTCCGCTTTCTAGCGGAATCGAGCAGTACTTC. Translated: CSPLSSGIEQYF.

The chain is built from TRBV6-6 and TRBJ2-2, with 7 bases lining up with TRBD1. CDR1 and CDR2 (germline): MNHNY, SVGAGI (reference sequence). This CDR3 contains 15 residues. The V gene end was trimmed by 6 bases and the J gene end by 6 bases; junction bases not matched to a gene: 10. The CDR3 DNA is TGTGCCAGCAGGGAGACAGGGTCGGTGGCCGGGGAGCTGTTTTTT. Protein: CASRETGSVAGELFF.

CDR3 sequence (DNA): TGCAGTGTCCAGGTGGGAGCATTCTACGAGCAGTACTTC. Translated: CSVQVGAFYEQYF. V gene TRBV20-1 combines with J gene TRBJ2-7, with D possibly matching TRBD2 (5 bases). Germline loops: CDR1 DFQATT, CDR2 SNEGSKA (reference sequence). The length of the CDR3 is 13 residues. The germline V and J ends were trimmed by 7 bases and 3 bases, with 16 bases remaining between them.

The genes are TRBV4-2 and TRBJ2-5, with TRBD2 as a possible D gene (7 bases). This CDR3 contains 15 residues. CDR1 and CDR2 from the germline V gene are LGHNA and YNFKEQ. V was trimmed by 4 bases and J by 5 bases, leaving 17 bases between them. Written as DNA, the CDR3 is TGTGCCAGCAGCCCCAGGTGGGGGGGGCTGGAGACCCAGTACTTC. Its translation: CASSPRWGGLETQYF.

This clonotype has just a few counts. The genes are TRBV2 and TRBJ1-1; D ambiguous. V gave up 6 bases and J gave up 2 bases, with 10 bases separating them. The CDR3 consists of 13 residues. Germline V gives CDR1 SNHLY, CDR2 FYNNEI. The CDR3 nucleotides are TGTGCCAGCAGCGGAGAACTAAACACTGAAGCTTTCTTT. Amino acids: CASSGELNTEAFF.

In the case of this clonotype: Germline is not matched at one junction end, which may reflect a read error. V is TRBV7-7 and J is TRBJ2-1; TRBD2 matches 8 bases. Per the germline V gene, CDR1 is SSHAT and CDR2 is FNYEAQ (reference sequence). The CDR3 contains 14 residues. Here the CDR3 reads CASSFGLAYNEQFF. The CDR3 DNA reads TGTGCTAGCAGCTTCGGACTAGCATACAATGAGCAGTTCTTC.

This clonotype was recorded at least ten times. For the CDR3, the DNA is TGTGCCAGCAGGGGGACTAGCGGGAGTCGAAATGAGCAGTTCTTC. Translation: CASRGTSGSRNEQFF. This chain connects TRBV2 to TRBJ2-1, with 14 bases that match TRBD2. Germline CDR1 is SNHLY and CDR2 is FYNNEI. V was clipped by 6 bases and J by 7 bases; unmatched bases: 5. CDR3 length equals 15 residues.

This chain connects TRBV29-1 to TRBJ2-3; D is undetermined. V was clipped by 5 bases and J by 1 base, with 13 bases between them. Germline V gives CDR1 SQVTM, CDR2 ANQGSEA. This CDR3 has 14 residues. CDR3 amino acids: CSVNRAAGTDTQYF. The CDR3 DNA sequence: TGCAGCGTTAATAGGGCGGCTGGCACAGATACGCAGTATTTT.

A word on this clonotype: A much larger clone sits a single nucleotide away, making a read error possible. The chain joins TRBV5-1 to TRBJ2-1; D might be TRBD1 (6 bases). CDR1 SGHRS and CDR2 YFSETQ come from the germline V gene. The V and J ends lost 2 bases and 3 bases respectively, with 15 bases between them. CDR3 length: 16 residues. CDR3 coding DNA: TGCGCCAGCAGCTTTTACCGGTACAGGGTCTACAATGAGCAGTTCTTC. It yields the protein CASSFYRYRVYNEQFF.

Only a few counts were recorded for this clonotype. The CDR3 protein is CASRELGLAGVYEQYF. CDR3 DNA sequence: TGTGCCAGCAGGGAGTTGGGACTAGCGGGAGTTTACGAGCAGTACTTC. The chain uses TRBV2 and TRBJ2-7; 14 bases match TRBD2. The CDR3 is made up of 16 amino acids. In germline, CDR1 is SNHLY, CDR2 FYNNEI. V gave up 6 bases and J gave up 4 bases; unmatched junction bases: 8.

There are a few counts of this clonotype. This chain joins TRBV6-5 and TRBJ1-1, with D tentatively TRBD1 (5 bases). This CDR3 has 16 residues. V was trimmed by 6 bases and J by 5 bases, leaving 22 bases between them. Germline V gene sequence: CDR1 MNHEY, CDR2 SVGAGI. The CDR3 nucleotides are TGTGCCAGCAGCCGACCAACCCGGACCGGGGGTACTGAAGCTTTCTTT. It encodes CASSRPTRTGGTEAFF.

The chain has TRBV6-5 and TRBJ2-1; 11 bases match TRBD1. This CDR3 comprises 16 residues. Germline loops: CDR1 MNHEY, CDR2 SVGAGI. Trimming cost V 6 bases and J 7 bases; bases outside gene matches: 11. The CDR3 nucleotides are TGTGCCAGCAGATACCTGCCGGGACAGGGGGTGAATGAGCAGTTCTTC. As protein: CASRYLPGQGVNEQFF.

This clonotype was detected a few times. V is TRBV14 and J is TRBJ2-2, with 14 bases aligning to TRBD2. CDR3 size: 16 residues. J was trimmed by 5 bases and V by 4 bases; bases with no gene match: 3. CDR1 and CDR2 (germline): SGHDN, FVKESK. CDR3 in amino acids: CASSRRLAGGTGELFF. The CDR3 DNA reads as TGTGCCAGCAGCCGGAGACTAGCGGGAGGGACCGGGGAGCTGTTTTTT.

Ten or more counts support this clonotype. The chain uses TRBV7-9 and TRBJ2-4; a weak D match, TRBD2 (5 bases). This CDR3 contains 12 residues. V lost 1 base and J lost 7, with 5 bases in between. The V gene's germline CDR1 is SEHNR and CDR2 FQNEAQ (reference sequence). The CDR3 protein is CASSLGGNIQYF. The DNA of the CDR3 is TGTGCCAGCAGCTTAGGAGGGAACATTCAGTACTTC.

The chain employs TRBV28 and TRBJ2-3; TRBD2 is a possible D gene (6 bases). Germline V CDR1 and CDR2: MDHEN, SYDVKM. This CDR3 spans 15 amino acids. With 6 bases removed from V and 3 bases from J, the gap between germline ends came to 16 bases. The CDR3 spells CASSERAKKTDTQYF. In DNA, the CDR3 is TGTGCCAGCAGCGAGCGGGCCAAAAAAACAGATACGCAGTATTTT. Full variable domain (missing parts from reference TRBV28 and TRBJ2-3): DVKVTQSSRYLVKRTGEKVFLECVQDMDHENMFWYRQDPGLGLRLIYFSYDVKMKEKGDIPEGYSVSREKKERFSLILESASTNQTSMYLCASSERAKKTDTQYFGPGTRLTVL.

The chain employs TRBV5-1 and TRBJ2-5; 9 bases map to TRBD1. In germline, CDR1 is SGHRS, CDR2 YFSETQ. The V gene end was trimmed by 0 bases and the J gene end by 3 bases; junction bases not matched to a gene: 9. The length of the CDR3 is 17 residues. CDR3 loop: CASSLEKGQGYKETQYF. CDR3 nucleotide sequence: TGCGCCAGCAGCTTGGAAAAGGGACAGGGCTACAAAGAGACCCAGTACTTC.

This clonotype was detected only a few times. The chain joins TRBV6-1 to TRBJ2-1, with D perhaps TRBD1 or TRBD2 (5 bases each). Trimming left V 7 bases short and J 0 bases short, with 16 bases between. The CDR3 runs to 16 residues. CDR1 is MNHNS and CDR2 is SASEGT in the germline V gene. In DNA, the CDR3 is TGTGCCAGCAATCCTCGGGACGGAAGCTCCTACAATGAGCAGTTCTTC. Encoded protein: CASNPRDGSSYNEQFF.

Regarding this clonotype: The junction departs from the called germline gene at one end, perhaps through a read error. The chain uses TRBV4-3 and TRBJ2-2, with D maybe TRBD2 (6 bases). The CDR3 totals 16 residues. The V gene's germline CDR1 is LGHNA and CDR2 YSLEER. The CDR3 spells CASSQDLGGATEELFF. CDR3 nucleotides: TGCGCCAGCAGCCAAGACCTCGGAGGGGCTACCGAGGAGCTGTTTTTT.

This clonotype was picked up a small number of times. The chain links TRBV5-1 to TRBJ2-7; 8 bases align to TRBD1. Germline V gene sequence: CDR1 SGHRS, CDR2 YFSETQ. Trimming took 4 bases from V and 3 from J; bases not matched to a gene: 3. This CDR3 has 13 residues. CDR3 loop: CASSEGQVYEQYF. CDR3 nucleotides: TGCGCCAGCAGCGAGGGACAGGTCTACGAGCAGTACTTC.

This chain uses TRBV7-9 with TRBJ2-3, with D maybe TRBD1 (6 bases). Germline CDR1 reads SEHNR; CDR2 reads FQNEAQ (reference sequence). The CDR3 runs to 14 residues. V lost 5 bases and J 6 bases, leaving 15 bases between the germline ends. CDR3 region: CASSLGQSSDTQYF. The CDR3, as DNA: TGTGCCAGCAGCCTAGGACAGTCCAGCGATACGCAGTATTTT.